This entry concerns a single T cell receptor (beta chain). What it binds is not known. In the naive CD8 group, cells lacked CD45RO and were positively selected for CCR7, so terminally differentiated effector memory CD45RA+ cells were left out. Measured with immunoSEQ multiplex PCR; TCRdb has only the in-frame clones, and not every one. The repertoire holds about 2 million clones, with approximately 94% as singletons. The CDR3 has 12 residues. The V end was cut by 5 bases, the J end by 1 base, with 8 bases between. The germline V gene encodes CDR1 GTSNPN and CDR2 SVGIG (reference sequence). The data were obtained in a study of shared clonotypes between healthy human individuals. Study findings and constraints: Generation probability values for non-shared clonotypes were lower than those for clonotypes shared by all four donors. The authors expected sequencing depth to affect clonotype sharing among donors. A limitation of the genetic and exposure-history diversity represented arose from few donors.

Material for sequencing was naive CD8+ T cells sorted from blood. This clonotype originated in a man aged 18-30 years in good health. The chain uses TRBV30 and TRBJ1-2; D remains ambiguous. Here the CDR3 DNA reads TGTGCCTGGGCCGAGGTTAACTATGGCTACACCTTC. Protein product: CAWAEVNYGYTF.